The rows below give T cell receptor beta chains drawn from one sample of a study of blood T cell repertoires in COVID-19. The method was immunoSEQ multiplex PCR; TCRdb's version includes in-frame clones alone and lacks a portion of them. This table holds tens of thousands of clones, around nine tenths found once. Sequencing was done on a sample of peripheral blood. The origin of the receptors is a woman between 65 and 79 years old with active COVID-19. The CDR3 runs from the conserved cysteine through the conserved F or W. Each record gives: J gene, D gene, clone size, V gene, CDR3 DNA, CDR3 protein. D genes are given only for firm matches. The size of a clone is reported for some rows only, either as once, few or many, or as a class for expanded clones.

J: TRBJ1-5; D: TRBD1; size: -; V: TRBV9; DNA: TGTGCCAGCAGCGTAGGACCGGGACAGGGCAGTCAGCCCCAGCATTTT; CDR3: CASSVGPGQGSQPQHF
J: TRBJ2-5; D: -; size: -; V: TRBV7-9; DNA: TGTGCCAGCAGCTTAACCGGGACACTAGAAGAGACCCAGTACTTC; CDR3: CASSLTGTLEETQYF
J: TRBJ1-6; D: -; size: once; V: TRBV27; DNA: TGTGCCAGCAGGCCCGGGACTTGGACTTCACCCCTCCACTTT; CDR3: CASRPGTWTSPLHF
J: TRBJ2-5; D: -; size: -; V: TRBV7-9; DNA: TGTGCCACCCAACACGGCGGCTACCAAGAGACCCAGTACTTC; CDR3: CATQHGGYQETQYF
J: TRBJ2-3; D: -; size: once; V: TRBV25-1; DNA: TGTGCCAGCAGTCGTCATCAGGGGATCCTTAGCACAGATACGCAGTATTTT; CDR3: CASSRHQGILSTDTQYF
J: TRBJ1-5; D: TRBD1; size: -; V: TRBV7-2; DNA: TGTGCCAGCAGCTTAGGGGACAGGGCGCCCGGTCAGCCCCAGCATTTT; CDR3: CASSLGDRAPGQPQHF
J: TRBJ2-1; D: TRBD2; size: few; V: TRBV9; DNA: TGTGCCAGCAGCGTAGGACTGACGGGGGGGTTCGATGAGCAGTTCTTC; CDR3: CASSVGLTGGFDEQFF
J: TRBJ2-1; D: -; size: -; V: TRBV20-1; DNA: TGCAGTGCTAGTATTTGGGAAGGTTTACGGGGAGGTGAGCAGTTCTTC; CDR3: CSASIWEGLRGGEQFF
J: TRBJ1-3; D: -; size: few; V: TRBV5-6; DNA: TGTGCCAGCAGCTTGGGCCCGGGGGCTGGAAACACCATATATTTT; CDR3: CASSLGPGAGNTIYF
J: TRBJ2-3; D: TRBD2; size: -; V: TRBV4-2; DNA: TGTGCCAGCAGCCAAGATGGAGCCGGGGGGATCACAGATACGCAGTATTTT; CDR3: CASSQDGAGGITDTQYF
J: TRBJ1-5; D: TRBD1; size: -; V: TRBV27; DNA: TGTGCCAGCAGTGGACAGGGCCAGCCCCAGCATTTT; CDR3: CASSGQGQPQHF
J: TRBJ1-2; D: -; size: -; V: TRBV15; DNA: TGTGCCACCAGCAGATACGGGGGTACTAACTATGGCTACACCTTC; CDR3: CATSRYGGTNYGYTF
J: TRBJ2-3; D: TRBD2; size: once; V: TRBV11-2; DNA: TGTGCCAGCAGCCCGAGAGTAGCGGGGGGGGCAGATACGCAGTATTTT; CDR3: CASSPRVAGGADTQYF
J: TRBJ2-5; D: -; size: -; V: TRBV7-9; DNA: TGTGCCAGCAGCTTAACAAGGGGCGGAGAGACCCAGTACTTC; CDR3: CASSLTRGGETQYF
J: TRBJ1-2; D: -; size: -; V: TRBV6-4; DNA: TGTGCCAGCAGTGACTGGCTTCCGCACAATGGCTACACCTTC; CDR3: CASSDWLPHNGYTF
J: TRBJ2-1; D: TRBD2; size: -; V: TRBV7-3; DNA: TGTGCCAGCAGCCACCTCGGGCTAGCGGGGGGGTCAGGGTCCTACAATGAGCAGTTCTTC; CDR3: CASSHLGLAGGSGSYNEQFF